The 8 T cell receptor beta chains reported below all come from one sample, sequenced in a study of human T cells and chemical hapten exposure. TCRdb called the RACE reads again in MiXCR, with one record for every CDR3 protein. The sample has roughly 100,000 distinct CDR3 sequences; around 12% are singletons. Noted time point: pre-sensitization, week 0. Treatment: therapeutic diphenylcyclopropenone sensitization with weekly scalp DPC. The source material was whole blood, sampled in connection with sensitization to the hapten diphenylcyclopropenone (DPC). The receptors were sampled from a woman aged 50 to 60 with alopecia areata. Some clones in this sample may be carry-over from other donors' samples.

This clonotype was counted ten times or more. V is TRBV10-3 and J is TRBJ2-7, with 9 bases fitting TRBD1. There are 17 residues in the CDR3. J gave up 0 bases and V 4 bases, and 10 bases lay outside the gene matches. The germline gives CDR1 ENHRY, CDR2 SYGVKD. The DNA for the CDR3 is TGTGCCATCAGTGGAACGGGACAGGGCGATTTCTCCTACGAGCAGTACTTC. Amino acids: CAISGTGQGDFSYEQYF.

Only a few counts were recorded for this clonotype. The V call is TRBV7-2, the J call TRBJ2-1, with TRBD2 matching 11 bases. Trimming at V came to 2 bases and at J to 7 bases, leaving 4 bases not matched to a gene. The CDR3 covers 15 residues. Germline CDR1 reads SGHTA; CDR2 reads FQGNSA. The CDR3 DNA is TGTGCCAGCAGCTTAACTAGCGGGAGATATAATGAGCAGTTCTTC. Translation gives CASSLTSGRYNEQFF.

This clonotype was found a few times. Here the CDR3 reads CASSGRDSSYEQYF. The CDR3 DNA sequence: TGCGCCAGCAGCGGAAGGGACAGCTCCTACGAGCAGTACTTC. The chain carries TRBV5-1 and TRBJ2-7, with TRBD1 matching over 7 bases. Germline CDR1 reads SGHRS; CDR2 reads YFSETQ. This CDR3 spans 14 amino acids. V lost 4 bases to trimming and J lost 0 bases; unmatched junction nucleotides: 4. Drawing the rest from reference TRBV5-1 and TRBJ2-7, the complete variable domain is KAGVTQTPRYLIKTRGQQVTLSCSPISGHRSVSWYQQTPGQGLQFLFEYFSETQRNKGNFPGRFSGRQFSNSRSEMNVSTLELGDSALYLCASSGRDSSYEQYFGPGTRLTVT.

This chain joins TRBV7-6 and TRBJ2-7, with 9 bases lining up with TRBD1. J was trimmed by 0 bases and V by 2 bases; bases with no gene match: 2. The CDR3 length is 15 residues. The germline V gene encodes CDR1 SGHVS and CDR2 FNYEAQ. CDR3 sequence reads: CASSLWGQGSYEQYF. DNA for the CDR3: TGTGCCAGCAGCTTATGGGGACAGGGCTCCTACGAGCAGTACTTC.

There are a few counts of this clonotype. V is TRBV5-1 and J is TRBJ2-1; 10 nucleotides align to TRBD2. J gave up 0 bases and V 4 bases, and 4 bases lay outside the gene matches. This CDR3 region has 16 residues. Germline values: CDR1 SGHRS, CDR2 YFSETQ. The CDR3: CASSISSGSSYNEQFF. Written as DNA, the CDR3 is TGCGCCAGCAGCATATCTAGCGGGAGCTCCTACAATGAGCAGTTCTTC.

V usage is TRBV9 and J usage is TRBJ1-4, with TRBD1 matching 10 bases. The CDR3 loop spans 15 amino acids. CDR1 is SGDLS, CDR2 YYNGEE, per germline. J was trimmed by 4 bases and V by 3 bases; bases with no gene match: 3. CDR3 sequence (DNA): TGTGCCAGCAGCGCGACAGGGGGCAATAATGAAAAACTGTTTTTT. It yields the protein CASSATGGNNEKLFF.

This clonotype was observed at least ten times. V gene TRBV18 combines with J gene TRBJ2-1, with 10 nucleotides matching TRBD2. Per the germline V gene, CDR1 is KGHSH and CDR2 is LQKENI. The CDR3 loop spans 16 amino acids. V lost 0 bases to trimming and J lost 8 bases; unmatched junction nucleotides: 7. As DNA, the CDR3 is TGTGCCAGCTCACCACCAGCGGGGGGGCCTTTCGATGAGCAGTTCTTC. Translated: CASSPPAGGPFDEQFF. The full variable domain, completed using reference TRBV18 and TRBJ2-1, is NAGVMQNPRHLVRRRGQEARLRCSPMKGHSHVYWYRQLPEEGLKFMVYLQKENIIDESGMPKERFSAEFPKEGPSILRIQQVVRGDSAAYFCASSPPAGGPFDEQFFGPGTRLTVL.

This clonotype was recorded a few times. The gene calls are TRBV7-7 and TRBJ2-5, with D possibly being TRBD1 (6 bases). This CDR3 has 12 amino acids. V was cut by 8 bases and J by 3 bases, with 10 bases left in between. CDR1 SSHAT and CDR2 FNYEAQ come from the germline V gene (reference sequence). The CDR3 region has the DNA TGTGCCAGCCAGGGGATCGAAGAGACCCAGTACTTC. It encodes CASQGIEETQYF.